The 24 T cell receptor beta chains below were found in one sample sequenced in a study of blood T cell repertoires in COVID-19 (TCRdb year 2020). Library preparation was by the immunoSEQ multiplex PCR assay. This is the immuneACCESS table as TCRdb keeps it, with only in-frame sequences that have V and J called. A part of the clones is gone; compared with another copy, unresolved V genes explain less than half, and the rest is unexplained. This sample is represented by roughly 200,000 clones; more than 80% of them were singletons. The ten largest account for 6.2% of the sample. Sequences were obtained from PBMCs or T cells enriched from blood (not recorded which). The receptor source for this set is a man between 35 and 55 years old who had recovered from COVID-19.

This rearrangement joins TRBV27 to TRBJ2-7; 7 nucleotides agree with TRBD1. The germline V gene has CDR1 MNHEY and CDR2 SMNVEV (reference sequence). Trimming at V came to 8 bases and at J to 3 bases, leaving 10 bases not matched to a gene. The CDR3 is 14 residues long. The DNA for the CDR3 is TGTGCCAGCGGTTACCGAGCAGGGGGCTACGAGCAGTACTTC. It is translated as CASGYRAGGYEQYF.

This chain uses TRBV5-1 with TRBJ1-1; 8 bases are shared with TRBD1. The CDR3 is 15 amino acids. CDR1 and CDR2 (germline): SGHRS, YFSETQ. With V trimmed by 4 bases and J by 7 bases, 12 bases remained unmatched. CDR3 in amino acids: CASSHLPGGEGEAFF. The CDR3 DNA sequence: TGCGCCAGCAGCCACCTCCCAGGGGGCGAAGGTGAAGCTTTCTTT.

This CDR3 is CASSLTGHSGANVLTF. DNA for the CDR3: TGTGCCAGCAGCTTGACGGGACACTCTGGGGCCAACGTCCTGACTTTC. The chain has TRBV5-5 and TRBJ2-6, with D possibly TRBD1 on 6 matching bases. V was shortened by 1 base and J by 0 bases, with 8 bases between the two germline ends. Germline V gene data show CDR1 as SGHKS and CDR2 as YYEKEE (reference sequence). The CDR3 has 16 residues.

This chain uses TRBV24-1 with TRBJ1-1; 8 bases agree with TRBD1. Trimming at V came to 5 bases and at J to 3 bases, leaving 10 bases not matched to a gene. The CDR3 totals 16 residues. Germline values: CDR1 KGHDR, CDR2 SFDVKD. CDR3 coding DNA: TGTGCCACCAGTGGGAAAGGACAGGGCAGGGACACTGAAGCTTTCTTT. This translates into CATSGKGQGRDTEAFF.

The chain is built from TRBV10-3 and TRBJ1-1; D uncertain. The CDR3 is 14 amino acids. Germline lookup yields CDR1 ENHRY and CDR2 SYGVKD. V dropped 1 base and J dropped 3 bases, with 9 bases sitting between them. The CDR3 region is CAISELESYTEAFF. CDR3 nucleotide sequence: TGTGCCATCAGTGAGTTGGAGAGTTACACTGAAGCTTTCTTT.

This sequence joins TRBV11-3 and TRBJ1-6; 9 bases match TRBD1. There are 16 residues in the CDR3. The ends lost 5 bases at V and 1 base at J; junction bases unmatched: 3. Germline values: CDR1 SGHNT, CDR2 YENEEA. The DNA for the CDR3 is TGTGCCAGCAGCCTGGGACAGGGATCCTATAATTCACCCCTCCACTTT. Its translation is CASSLGQGSYNSPLHF.

CDR3 sequence reads: CASGSSDRAASYGYTF. In nucleotides, the CDR3 is TGTGCTAGTGGTTCCTCAGACAGGGCCGCTAGCTATGGCTACACCTTC. This rearrangement joins TRBV12-5 to TRBJ1-2, with 7 bases fitting TRBD1. This CDR3 has 16 amino acids. V trimming: 4 bases; J trimming: 4 bases; junction bases outside the gene matches: 12. The V gene's germline CDR1 is LGHNT and CDR2 FRNRAP. Full variable domain (rest looked up from reference TRBV12-5 and TRBJ1-2): DARVTQTPRHKVTEMGQEVTMRCQPILGHNTVFWYRQTMMQGLELLAYFRNRAPLDDSGMPKDRFSAEMPDATLATLKIQPSEPRDSAVYFCASGSSDRAASYGYTFGSGTRLTVV.

For the CDR3, the DNA is TGTGCCTGGAGTCCACAAAGAGGACTGTTCCAACAACCCTCTGGAAACACCATATATTTT. Protein: CAWSPQRGLFQQPSGNTIYF. The chain links TRBV30 to TRBJ1-3; no firm D call. Per the germline V gene, CDR1 is GTSNPN and CDR2 is SVGIG (reference sequence). V was cut by 2 bases and J by 0 bases, with 26 bases left in between. This CDR3 has 20 residues.

The CDR3 DNA sequence: TGTGCCAGCACCCTTAGGGCAGGGTTACGTCCCCAGCATTTT. This codes for CASTLRAGLRPQHF. The chain recombines TRBV28 with TRBJ1-5, with TRBD1 as a possible D gene (5 bases). Germline lookup yields CDR1 MDHEN and CDR2 SYDVKM. The V and J ends lost 7 bases and 10 bases respectively, with 20 bases between them. The CDR3 spans 14 residues.

The chain is built from TRBV7-2 and TRBJ2-7; TRBD1 is a possible D gene (6 bases). The CDR3 covers 15 residues. The germline gives CDR1 SGHTA, CDR2 FQGNSA. Trimming removed 5 bases from V and 7 bases from J, with 21 bases in between. In DNA form, the CDR3 reads TGTGCCAGCAGCAAAAGTGGCCTGGGGGCAGGGGAGCAGTACTTC. Translated: CASSKSGLGAGEQYF.

J is TRBJ1-5 and V is TRBV30; 9 nucleotides line up with TRBD1. Germline V gene data show CDR1 as GTSNPN and CDR2 as SVGIG (reference sequence). This CDR3 has 14 residues. J was trimmed by 4 bases and V by 3 bases; bases with no gene match: 4. DNA of the CDR3: TGTGCCTGGAGGGACAGGGGCCTTAATCAGCCCCAGCATTTT. Encoded protein: CAWRDRGLNQPQHF.

This sequence joins TRBV18 and TRBJ1-1; D is possibly TRBD1 (5 bases). Germline CDR1 is KGHSH and CDR2 is LQKENI. Between the trimmed V and J ends, which lost 1 base and 4 bases, there was a span of 10 bases. This CDR3 comprises 14 residues. The CDR3 loop is CASSPQGGTTEAFF. The CDR3, as DNA: TGTGCCAGCTCACCACAAGGAGGGACCACTGAAGCTTTCTTT. Together with reference TRBV18 and TRBJ1-1, the CDR3 gives the full variable domain: NAGVMQNPRHLVRRRGQEARLRCSPMKGHSHVYWYRQLPEEGLKFMVYLQKENIIDESGMPKERFSAEFPKEGPSILRIQQVVRGDSAAYFCASSPQGGTTEAFFGQGTRLTVV.

The chain couples TRBV15 to TRBJ2-3; 7 nucleotides line up with TRBD2. After removal of 4 bases from V and 2 bases from J, the junction contained 6 bases not matched to a gene. The CDR3 contains 15 residues. CDR1 and CDR2 from the germline V gene are LNHNV and YYDKDF (reference sequence). Written as DNA, the CDR3 is TGTGCCACCAGCACTGCACGGGGGGTCACAGATACGCAGTATTTT. This encodes CATSTARGVTDTQYF.

The chain recombines TRBV9 with TRBJ1-2, with D unclear. This CDR3 region has 14 residues. Germline V lookup: CDR1 SGDLS, CDR2 YYNGEE. Between the trimmed V and J ends, which lost 3 bases and 6 bases, there was a span of 15 bases. CDR3: CASSANIGVDGYTF. The CDR3 coding sequence is TGTGCCAGCAGCGCGAACATCGGGGTAGATGGCTACACCTTC.

The chain employs TRBV5-5 and TRBJ1-6; the D is unclear. The CDR3 covers 13 residues. Germline V gives CDR1 SGHKS, CDR2 YYEKEE (reference sequence). V lost 3 bases, J lost 8 bases, and 9 bases lay in between. As DNA, the CDR3 is TGTGCCAGCAGCTCCCGAATAGATTCACCCCTCCACTTT. Protein sequence: CASSSRIDSPLHF.

The genes are TRBV11-2 and TRBJ2-7, with TRBD2 identical over 10 bases. Germline loops: CDR1 SGHAT, CDR2 FQNNGV. V dropped 3 bases and J dropped 5; count of bases not matched to a gene: 10. The CDR3 length is 16 residues. The CDR3 bases are TGTGCCAGCAGCTTGGGGGCGCTAGCGGGAGTACACGAGCAGTACTTC. This sequence encodes CASSLGALAGVHEQYF.

This clone is a singleton in its sample. The J gene is TRBJ2-7, the V gene TRBV10-3, with 9 bases that match TRBD2. This CDR3 is built from 16 residues. J lost 3 bases, V lost 5 bases, and 11 bases had no gene match. The germline CDR1 and CDR2 sequences are ENHRY and SYGVKD. The CDR3 DNA reads as TGTGCCATCAGTTCCGTAGCGGGAGCCGGACTCTACGAGCAGTACTTC. It yields the protein CAISSVAGAGLYEQYF.

The V call is TRBV7-9, the J call TRBJ1-1; 7 nucleotides align to TRBD1. Germline-derived CDR1 and CDR2 are SEHNR and FQNEAQ (reference sequence). CDR3 length equals 16 residues. Trimming at V came to 1 base and at J to 1 base, leaving 6 bases not matched to a gene. The CDR3, as DNA: TGTGCCAGCAGCTTAGATCCGACAGGGAAGAACACTGAAGCTTTCTTT. Translated, it gives CASSLDPTGKNTEAFF.

This clone was counted only a few times. The J gene is TRBJ2-7, the V gene TRBV14; 8 bases line up with TRBD1. The germline CDR1 and CDR2 sequences are SGHDN and FVKESK. This CDR3 region has 14 residues. Losses at the gene ends were 4 bases for V and 6 bases for J; bases not matched to a gene: 8. This chain's CDR3 is CASSPRDRSVEQYF. The CDR3 DNA follows: TGTGCCAGCAGCCCTCGGGACAGGTCTGTCGAGCAGTACTTC.

This clone has just a few counts. The chain recombines TRBV2 with TRBJ2-2; TRBD1 might be the D (5 bases). Germline loops: CDR1 SNHLY, CDR2 FYNNEI. V was cut by 4 bases and J by 4 bases, with 7 bases left in between. CDR3 length equals 13 residues. CDR3 DNA sequence: TGTGCCAGCAGTGGGGGCGTCACCGGGGAGCTGTTTTTT. Translation gives CASSGGVTGELFF. Combining the CDR3 with reference TRBV2 and TRBJ2-2 gives the whole variable domain EPEVTQTPSHQVTQMGQEVILRCVPISNHLYFYWYRQILGQKVEFLVSFYNNEISEKSEIFDDQFSVERPDGSNFTLKIRSTKLEDSAMYFCASSGGVTGELFFGEGSRLTVL.

The rearrangement links TRBV18 to TRBJ1-1, with D unclear. This CDR3 is 16 amino acids long. The germline gives CDR1 KGHSH, CDR2 LQKENI. V was shortened by 6 bases and J by 3 bases, with 20 bases between the two germline ends. CDR3 in DNA: TGTGCCAGCTCGGTCGGTGTCGGCGGGCGGGACACTGAAGCTTTCTTT. Protein product: CASSVGVGGRDTEAFF. Full variable domain (rest looked up from reference TRBV18 and TRBJ1-1): NAGVMQNPRHLVRRRGQEARLRCSPMKGHSHVYWYRQLPEEGLKFMVYLQKENIIDESGMPKERFSAEFPKEGPSILRIQQVVRGDSAAYFCASSVGVGGRDTEAFFGQGTRLTVV.

V usage is TRBV2 and J usage is TRBJ2-7, with a possible D match to TRBD2 (5 bases). CDR3 length: 14 amino acids. CDR1 and CDR2 (germline): SNHLY, FYNNEI. Deletions cut 6 bases from V and 0 bases from J, with 12 bases between. The CDR3 region is CASRGGLYSYEQYF. The CDR3 region has the DNA TGTGCCAGCAGGGGCGGACTTTACTCCTACGAGCAGTACTTC.

CDR3 sequence reads: CASRDRSGHQPQHF. In DNA form, the CDR3 reads TGTGCCAGCCGGGACAGATCAGGTCATCAGCCCCAGCATTTT. This chain connects TRBV2 to TRBJ1-5, with 7 nucleotides matching TRBD1. This CDR3 is built from 14 residues. Germline lookup yields CDR1 SNHLY and CDR2 FYNNEI. After removal of 8 bases from V and 5 bases from J, the junction contained 9 bases not matched to a gene.

The genes are TRBV5-1 and TRBJ1-1, with 9 bases matching TRBD1. The V segment lost 2 bases and the J segment 3 bases; nucleotides outside the gene matches: 8. CDR3 length: 16 amino acids. The germline CDR1 and CDR2 sequences are SGHRS and YFSETQ. In nucleotides, the CDR3 is TGCGCCAGCAGCTTTACAGGGGGCCAGGAAGACACTGAAGCTTTCTTT. This sequence encodes CASSFTGGQEDTEAFF.